Below, 8 T cell receptor beta chains from the same sample are listed, as sequenced in a study of T-cell reconstitution after alpha-beta-depleted transplantation in children. Using unique molecular identifiers, the investigators prepared the TCRbeta library. TCRdb re-called the PCR reads through MiXCR, storing one row per CDR3 protein. The sample shows some 290,000 distinct CDR3 sequences, 23% of them seen only once. The source was PBMCs, mostly from graft donor cells, collected 180 days after TCRalphabeta/CD19-depleted stem cell transplant. The receptors here all came from a male patient aged 10 to 17 who had a stem cell transplant for acute lymphoblastic leukemia, so the T cells may come from the graft donor.

The J gene is TRBJ2-1, the V gene TRBV28; D unresolved. The germline gives CDR1 MDHEN, CDR2 SYDVKM. This CDR3 contains 12 residues. V was clipped by 4 bases and J by 7 bases, with 8 bases between them. CDR3 amino acids: CASSSLRNEQFF. The CDR3, as DNA: TGTGCCAGCAGTTCCCTCAGAAATGAGCAGTTCTTC.

There are a few counts of this clonotype. This sequence joins TRBV20-1 and TRBJ2-1, with TRBD2 matching 13 bases. Losses at the gene ends were 3 bases for V and 4 bases for J; bases not matched to a gene: 3. Germline-derived CDR1 and CDR2 are DFQATT and SNEGSKA (reference sequence). CDR3 length: 15 amino acids. CDR3 region: CSARGLAGLYNEQFF. The CDR3 region has the DNA TGCAGTGCTAGGGGACTAGCGGGACTTTACAATGAGCAGTTCTTC.

The genes are TRBV27 and TRBJ2-7; tentative D call: TRBD2 (7 bases). The CDR3 is 15 residues long. Trimming took off 0 bases at V and 2 bases at J, with 11 bases between the two ends. Germline V gives CDR1 MNHEY, CDR2 SMNVEV (reference sequence). In DNA, the CDR3 is TGTGCCAGCAGTTTATCGGGAGGGACAACCTACGAGCAGTACTTC. It yields the protein CASSLSGGTTYEQYF.

This clonotype was seen only a few times. V is TRBV5-1 and J is TRBJ1-2; 8 bases match TRBD1. V shed 3 bases, J shed 2 bases, and the junction held 3 bases outside the gene matches. The CDR3 consists of 14 residues. Germline lookup yields CDR1 SGHRS and CDR2 YFSETQ. The CDR3 sequence is CASSSRTGNYGYTF. CDR3 nucleotides: TGCGCCAGCAGCTCCCGGACAGGGAACTATGGCTACACCTTC.

This clonotype was found many times. CDR3 nucleotide sequence: TGTGCCAGCAGCTTAGCGCCCTACGAGCAGTACTTC. It codes for CASSLAPYEQYF. The genes are TRBV7-9 and TRBJ2-7; D not resolved. This CDR3 spans 12 amino acids. V was clipped by 0 bases and J by 2 bases, with 2 bases between them. CDR1 is SEHNR and CDR2 is FQNEAQ in the germline V gene (reference sequence).

This clonotype has just a few counts. The V and J genes are TRBV7-9 and TRBJ2-5; no clear D gene. Germline CDR1 reads SEHNR; CDR2 reads FQNEAQ (reference sequence). Between the trimmed V and J ends, which lost 1 base and 5 bases, there was a span of 14 bases. CDR3 size: 15 residues. Here the CDR3 DNA reads TGTGCCAGCAGCTTAGTTCTAGTGAGAACGGAGACCCAGTACTTC. It specifies CASSLVLVRTETQYF.

This clonotype has a handful of counts. The chain couples TRBV5-1 to TRBJ2-1; 9 nucleotides agree with TRBD1. The CDR3 has 15 residues. After removal of 4 bases from V and 10 bases from J, the junction contained 12 bases not matched to a gene. Germline lookup yields CDR1 SGHRS and CDR2 YFSETQ. CDR3: CASSHRGQGPGEQFF. CDR3 DNA: TGCGCCAGCAGCCACCGGGGACAGGGACCGGGAGAGCAGTTCTTC.

This clonotype was picked up a small number of times. This chain connects TRBV9 to TRBJ2-3, with D unresolved. The CDR3 spans 13 residues. V lost 4 bases to trimming and J lost 3 bases, with 9 bases between them. The germline V gene has CDR1 SGDLS and CDR2 YYNGEE. The CDR3 region is CASSRRVTDTQYF. In nucleotides, the CDR3 is TGTGCCAGCAGCCGCCGAGTTACAGATACGCAGTATTTT.